Listed here are 4 T cell receptor beta chains from one sample, sequenced in a study of siplizumab effects on memory and regulatory T cells. Assay: immunoSEQ multiplex PCR; the TCRdb copy retains only in-frame clones and omits some. The sample carries thousands of clones, over 60% recorded once. Sequencing was carried out using effector memory CD8+ T cells sorted from blood. This sample's subset: unstimulated CD8+ effector memory T cells. These receptor sequences come from a human donor in good health.

J is TRBJ2-3 and V is TRBV18; maybe TRBD2 (6 bases). The germline V gene has CDR1 KGHSH and CDR2 LQKENI. V was trimmed by 4 bases and J by 0 bases, leaving 17 bases between them. The CDR3 length is 17 residues. CDR3 in DNA: TGTGCCAGCTCACACGGGAGCCGGGACCTTAGCACAGATACGCAGTATTTT. Its translation: CASSHGSRDLSTDTQYF.

This chain connects TRBV6-4 to TRBJ2-3; D possibly corresponds to TRBD2 (6 bases). V lost 0 bases and J 1 base, leaving 11 bases between the germline ends. There are 16 residues in the CDR3. The germline gives CDR1 MRHNA, CDR2 SNTAGT. CDR3 sequence: CASSDSEGSGTDTQYF. For the CDR3, the DNA is TGTGCCAGCAGTGACTCGGAGGGATCGGGCACAGATACGCAGTATTTT.

J is TRBJ2-5 and V is TRBV5-4; D is unclear. Deletions cut 4 bases from V and 1 base from J, with 8 bases between. The CDR3 runs to 13 residues. CDR1 and CDR2 from the germline V gene are SGHNT and YYREEE (reference sequence). Written as DNA, the CDR3 is TGTGCCAGCAGCCCTCCACTCCAAGAGACCCAGTACTTC. This codes for CASSPPLQETQYF.

CDR3 loop: CASSYSRQMGQPQHF. In DNA, the CDR3 is TGTGCCAGCAGTTACTCGAGACAGATGGGGCAGCCCCAGCATTTT. This sequence joins TRBV6-5 and TRBJ1-5; a possible D gene is TRBD1 (5 bases). This CDR3 has 15 residues. Trimming stripped 0 bases from V and 7 bases from J, with 13 bases between. Per the germline V gene, CDR1 is MNHEY and CDR2 is SVGAGI.